This T cell receptor (beta chain) was observed in a study of cytomegalovirus exposure and HLA in healthy donors. The PCR employed 60 Vbeta primers together with 13 Jbeta primers. Sequenced by immunoSEQ multiplex PCR; TCRdb stores in-frame clones only, minus some. Found here are 130,000 or so clones, approximately 84% of them singletons; the top ten hold 1.9%. A remark on this clone: The antigen is unknown.

General study findings and limits: A missense variant in DCLRE1C was later tied to TCR beta V- and J-gene trimming. In a later analysis, several top co-occurrence clusters appeared linked to parvovirus B19, influenza, CMV and Epstein-Barr virus.

Trimming took off 4 bases at V and 1 base at J, with 23 bases between the two ends. CDR1 and CDR2 from the germline V gene are LGHNA and YNFKEQ. The CDR3 extends over 18 amino acids. Sample: PBMCs. J is TRBJ2-7 and V is TRBV4-2; D possibly corresponds to TRBD1 (5 bases). This TCR was recovered from a woman in her thirties or forties in good health and CMV-seronegative. The CDR3 coding sequence is TGTGCCAGCAGCCTGCGAAACTCAGACAGTACCAGATCCTACGAGCAGTACTTC. Amino acids: CASSLRNSDSTRSYEQYF.